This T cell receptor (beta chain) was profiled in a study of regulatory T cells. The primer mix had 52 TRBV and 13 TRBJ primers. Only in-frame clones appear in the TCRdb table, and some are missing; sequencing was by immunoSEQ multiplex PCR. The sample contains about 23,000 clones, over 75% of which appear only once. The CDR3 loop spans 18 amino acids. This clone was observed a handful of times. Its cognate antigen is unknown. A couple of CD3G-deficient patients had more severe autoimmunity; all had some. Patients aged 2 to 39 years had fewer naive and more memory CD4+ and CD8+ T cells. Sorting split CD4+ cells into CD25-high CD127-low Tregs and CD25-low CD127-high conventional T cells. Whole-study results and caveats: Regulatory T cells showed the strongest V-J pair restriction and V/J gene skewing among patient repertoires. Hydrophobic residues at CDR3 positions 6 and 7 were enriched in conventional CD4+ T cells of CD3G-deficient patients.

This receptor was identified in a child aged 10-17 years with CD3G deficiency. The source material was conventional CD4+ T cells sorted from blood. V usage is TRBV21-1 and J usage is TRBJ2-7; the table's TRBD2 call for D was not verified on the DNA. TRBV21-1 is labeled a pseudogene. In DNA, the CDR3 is TGTGCCAGCAGCAAGGGCCTCGGGACTAGCGGGAGGGCCTACGAGCAGTACTTC. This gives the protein CASSKGLGTSGRAYEQYF.